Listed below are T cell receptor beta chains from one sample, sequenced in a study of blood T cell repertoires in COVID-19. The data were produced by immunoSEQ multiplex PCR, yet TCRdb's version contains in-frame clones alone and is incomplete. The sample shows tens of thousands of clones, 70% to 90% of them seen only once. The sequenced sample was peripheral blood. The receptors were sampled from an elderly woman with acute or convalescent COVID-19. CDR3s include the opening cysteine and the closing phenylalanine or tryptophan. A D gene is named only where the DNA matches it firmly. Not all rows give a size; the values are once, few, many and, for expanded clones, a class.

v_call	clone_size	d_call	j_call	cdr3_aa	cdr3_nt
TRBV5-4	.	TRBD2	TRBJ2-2	CASGLEFPGTGELFF	TGTGCCAGCGGACTAGAATTCCCGGGCACCGGGGAGCTGTTTTTT
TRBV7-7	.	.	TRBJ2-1	CASSLVGRPLDEQFF	TGTGCTAGCAGCTTAGTTGGGCGACCCTTGGATGAGCAGTTCTTC
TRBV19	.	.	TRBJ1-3	CASSIPGDPSGNTIYF	TGTGCCAGTAGTATTCCTGGAGACCCCTCTGGAAACACCATATATTTT
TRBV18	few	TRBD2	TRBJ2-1	CASTPGLADTSGEQFF	TGTGCCAGCACACCGGGACTAGCGGACACCAGTGGTGAGCAGTTCTTC
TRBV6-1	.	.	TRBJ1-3	CASSEVWRSSGNTIYF	TGTGCCAGCAGTGAAGTTTGGAGGAGCTCTGGAAACACCATATATTTT
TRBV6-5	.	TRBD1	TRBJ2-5	CASRRDRLTETQYF	TGTGCCAGCAGACGGGACAGGTTAACCGAGACCCAGTACTTC
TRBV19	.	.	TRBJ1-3	CASSTTVTGNTIYF	TGTGCCAGTAGTACAACAGTGACTGGAAACACCATATATTTT
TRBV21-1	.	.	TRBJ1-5	CASSKEGYGGGGNQPQHF	TGTGCCAGCAGCAAAGAAGGTTATGGAGGGGGGGGAAATCAGCCCCAGCATTTT
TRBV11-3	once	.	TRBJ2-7	CASSLEDYGEQYF	TGTGCCAGCAGCTTAGAGGACTACGGGGAGCAGTACTTC
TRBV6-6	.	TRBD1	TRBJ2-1	CASSYPGQVGNEQFF	TGTGCCAGCAGTTACCCCGGACAGGTCGGAAATGAGCAGTTCTTC
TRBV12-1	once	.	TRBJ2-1	CASSPTTGIHNEQFF	TGTGCCAGCAGCCCCACAACGGGAATACACAATGAGCAGTTCTTC
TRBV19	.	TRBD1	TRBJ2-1	CASSGTGGAEQFF	TGTGCCAGTAGTGGGACAGGGGGGGCTGAGCAGTTCTTC
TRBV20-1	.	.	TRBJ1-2	CSASGPRGGYGYTF	TGCAGTGCTAGTGGACCAAGGGGGGGCTATGGCTACACCTTC
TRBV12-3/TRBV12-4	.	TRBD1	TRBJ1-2	CASSLGQGAGYTF	TGTGCCAGCAGTTTAGGACAGGGCGCTGGCTACACCTTC
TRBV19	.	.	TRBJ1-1	CASSSQGDEAFF	TGTGCCAGTAGTTCACAGGGTGATGAAGCTTTCTTT
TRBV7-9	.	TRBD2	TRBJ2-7	CASSLIGSGATYEQYF	TGTGCCAGCAGCTTAATTGGTAGCGGGGCGACCTACGAGCAGTACTTC
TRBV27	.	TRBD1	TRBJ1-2	CASSSTPQGKYGYTF	TGTGCCAGCAGTTCGACACCACAGGGGAAGTATGGCTACACCTTC
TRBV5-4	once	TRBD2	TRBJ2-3	CASSLEGLTSGGMDTQYF	TGTGCCAGCAGCTTGGAGGGCCTGACTAGCGGGGGAATGGATACGCAGTATTTT
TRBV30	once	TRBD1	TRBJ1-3	CAWMRQGSGNTIYF	TGTGCCTGGATGCGACAGGGGTCTGGAAACACCATATATTTT
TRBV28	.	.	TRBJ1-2	CATSLLDRGGTF	TGTGCCACCTCCCTTTTAGACCGTGGAGGGACCTTC
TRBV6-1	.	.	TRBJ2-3	CASSEAIEREWHF	TGTGCCAGCAGTGAAGCTATAGAGCGAGAATGGCATTTT
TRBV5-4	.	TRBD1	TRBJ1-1	CASSFGQGAGNTEAFF	TGTGCCAGCAGCTTCGGACAGGGGGCGGGGAACACTGAAGCTTTCTTT
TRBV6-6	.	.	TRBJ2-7	CASIDSASYEQYF	TGTGCCAGCATAGACAGCGCGTCCTACGAGCAGTACTTC
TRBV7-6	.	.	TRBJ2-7	CASSLANGVNRGGEQYF	TGTGCCAGCAGCTTAGCGAATGGGGTAAACAGGGGAGGAGAGCAGTACTTC
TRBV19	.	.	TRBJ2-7	CASSIEPGRPYEQYF	TGTGCCAGTAGTATAGAGCCTGGGAGACCCTACGAGCAGTACTTC